The present entry profiles one TCR beta chain with its context. RNA transcripts provided the source from which TCR beta CDR3 regions were amplified. Using the HTBI primer set, a first-round RT-PCR was run on the TCR CDR3. From the multiplex PCR reads, TCRdb called clonotypes with MiXCR, one entry per CDR3 protein. Seen here are 450,000 to 650,000 distinct CDR3 sequences, 17% observed once, and the top ten hold approximately 16%. Pregnant or lactating patients were excluded, as were those with uncontrolled infection or other autoimmune disease. The CDR3 totals 15 residues. With 3 bases clipped from V and 4 bases from J, the junction kept 9 bases outside the gene matches. Germline values: CDR1 SGHKS, CDR2 YYEKEE (reference sequence). The data were taken from a study of T cells in Graves' hyperthyroidism and ophthalmopathy.

The V gene is TRBV5-5, the J gene TRBJ1-1; TRBD1 agrees at 7 bases. The sample consisted of blood. This TCR derives from a woman between 18 and 29 years old with Graves' ophthalmopathy. CDR3 in DNA: TGTGCCAGCAGCTCCATCGAAGCAGGGGGCACTGAAGCTTTCTTT. Translated: CASSSIEAGGTEAFF.